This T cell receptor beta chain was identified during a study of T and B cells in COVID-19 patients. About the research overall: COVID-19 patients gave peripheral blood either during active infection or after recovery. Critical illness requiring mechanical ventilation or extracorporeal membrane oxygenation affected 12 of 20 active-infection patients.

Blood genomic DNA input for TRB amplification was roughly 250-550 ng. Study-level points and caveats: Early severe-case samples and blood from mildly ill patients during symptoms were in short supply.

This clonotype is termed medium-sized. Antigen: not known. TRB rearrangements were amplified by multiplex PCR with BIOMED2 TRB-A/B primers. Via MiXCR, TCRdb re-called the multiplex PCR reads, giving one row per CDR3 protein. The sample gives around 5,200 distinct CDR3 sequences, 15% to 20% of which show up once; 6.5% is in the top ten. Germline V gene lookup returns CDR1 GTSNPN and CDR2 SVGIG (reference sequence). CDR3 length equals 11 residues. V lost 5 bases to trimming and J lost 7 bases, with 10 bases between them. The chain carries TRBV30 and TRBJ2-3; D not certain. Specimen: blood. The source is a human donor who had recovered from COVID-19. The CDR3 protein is CAWDSGYTQYF. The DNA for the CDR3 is TGTGCCTGGGACTCCGGGTATACGCAGTATTTT.